Each of the 3 T cell receptor beta chains below was sequenced from the same sample in a study of CD8 T cells in ankylosing spondylitis. Each CDR3 protein is one row after TCRdb ran MiXCR on the 5' RACE reads. The sample holds under 450,000 distinct CDR3 sequences; approximately 17% are singletons and the top ten take 1%. These receptors' antigens are unknown. Whole-study findings and limits: Seemingly distinctive of ankylosing spondylitis blood was a TCR beta motif formed by eight highly homologous variants.

Sequenced input: blood, either unsorted or a sorted T cell fraction (not recorded which). These receptors originate from a male donor with ankylosing spondylitis.

The V and J genes are TRBV14 and TRBJ2-2, with D perhaps matching TRBD2 (5 bases). The V and J ends lost 4 bases and 3 bases respectively, with 9 bases between them. Germline V gives CDR1 SGHDN, CDR2 FVKESK. The CDR3 is 14 amino acids. The DNA for the CDR3 is TGTGCCAGCAGCCCTATAGCGCACACCGGGGAGCTGTTTTTT. Translated, it gives CASSPIAHTGELFF. The complete variable domain, with remaining parts taken from reference TRBV14 and TRBJ2-2, reads EAGVTQFPSHSVIEKGQTVTLRCDPISGHDNLYWYRRVMGKEIKFLLHFVKESKQDESGMPNNRFLAERTGGTYSTLKVQPAELEDSGVYFCASSPIAHTGELFFGEGSRLTVL.

This chain joins TRBV6-2 or TRBV6-3 and TRBJ2-1, with D possibly matching TRBD2 (7 bases). V was cut by 6 bases and J by 5 bases, with 17 bases left in between. CDR3 length: 15 amino acids. Per germline, CDR1 MNHEY and CDR2 SVGEGT. The CDR3 protein is CASSPRGGLHNEQFF. The CDR3 coding sequence is TGTGCCAGCAGCCCGAGGGGGGGCCTCCACAATGAGCAGTTCTTC.

This clonotype was found a few times. V usage is TRBV18 and J usage is TRBJ2-5, with D perhaps being TRBD1 or TRBD2 (5 bases each). The CDR3 consists of 13 residues. Trimming stripped 5 bases from V and 2 bases from J, with 9 bases between. From germline, CDR1 is KGHSH and CDR2 LQKENI. The CDR3 loop reads CASSDWGQETQYF. CDR3 nucleotides: TGTGCCAGCTCAGACTGGGGGCAAGAGACCCAGTACTTC.